The rows below give T cell receptor beta chains drawn from one sample of a study of shared clonotypes between healthy human individuals. Generated by immunoSEQ multiplex PCR, the TCRdb table keeps only in-frame clones and is missing some. The profile covers 2.5 million or so clones, with more than 90% appearing a single time and over 0.12% taken by the ten largest. The sequenced material came from naive CD4+ T cells sorted from blood. Source of these receptors: a young man in good health. CDR3s include the opening cysteine and the closing phenylalanine or tryptophan. The D gene is left open where the match is weak. Clone size is shown for a subset of rows, as once, few, many or a class of expanded clone.

CDR3 length,J gene,V gene,clone size,D gene,CDR3 DNA,CDR3 protein
15,TRBJ1-1,TRBV11-2,.,.,TGTGCCAGCACCTGGGGGGGGCTAGGGAACACTGAAGCTTTCTTT,CASTWGGLGNTEAFF
14,TRBJ1-1,TRBV7-8,.,.,TGTGCCAGCAGCTTCGGCACCACAGCAACTGAAGCTTTCTTT,CASSFGTTATEAFF
17,TRBJ2-1,TRBV27,.,TRBD2,TGTGCCAGCAGTTTATGGGCGCAGCGGGGGGGTTACAATGAGCAGTTCTTC,CASSLWAQRGGYNEQFF
15,TRBJ2-7,TRBV6-1,.,TRBD2,TGTGCCAGCAGAAAGGGGACTAGCGGCTCCTACGAGCAGTACTTC,CASRKGTSGSYEQYF
16,TRBJ1-3,TRBV7-9,.,TRBD1,TGTGCCAGCAGCCAAGGGACAGGGACCTCTGGAAACACCATATATTTT,CASSQGTGTSGNTIYF
13,TRBJ2-1,TRBV10-3,.,TRBD2,TGTGCCATCAAGGGAAGCGGGATGCGTGAGCAGTTCTTC,CAIKGSGMREQFF
14,TRBJ2-7,TRBV6-1,.,TRBD1,TGTGCCAGCAGTGTGGGGACAGGGCCCTACGAGCAGTACTTC,CASSVGTGPYEQYF
12,TRBJ2-5,TRBV18,.,.,TGTGCCAGCTCACCAGTCCAGGAGACCCAGTACTTC,CASSPVQETQYF
16,TRBJ2-5,TRBV5-1,.,.,TGCGCCAGCAGCTTGGCCGTAGGTGGGGGCGCGGGGACCCAGTACTTC,CASSLAVGGGAGTQYF
13,TRBJ1-2,TRBV10-3,.,TRBD1,TGTGCCATCGGGGACAGCCGAAACTATGGCTACACCTTC,CAIGDSRNYGYTF
15,TRBJ2-7,TRBV7-2,.,TRBD1,TGTGCCAGCAGCTTGGGTGGGACAGTGTCGGTGGAGCAGTACTTC,CASSLGGTVSVEQYF
13,TRBJ2-3,TRBV10-3,.,.,TGTGCCGGCAACGAGGGGTTCACAGATACGCAGTATTTT,CAGNEGFTDTQYF
16,TRBJ2-7,TRBV5-5,.,TRBD1,TGTGCCAGCAGTCCTACGGGGGGACAGGGGCTCTACGAGCAGTACTTC,CASSPTGGQGLYEQYF
14,TRBJ2-1,TRBV30,once,TRBD2,TGTGCCTGGTCTACTAGCGGGGGTAGAAATGAGCAGTTCTTC,CAWSTSGGRNEQFF
18,TRBJ2-6,TRBV27,.,.,TGTGCCAGCAGTTTATCTCGTCTGCCGATTACTGGGGCCAACGTCCTGACTTTC,CASSLSRLPITGANVLTF
16,TRBJ2-7,TRBV19,.,TRBD1,TGTGCCAGTAGTATAGTGGCAGGGGGCGGACACTACGAGCAGTACTTC,CASSIVAGGGHYEQYF
16,TRBJ2-1,TRBV19,.,TRBD2,TGTGCCAGTAGACAGCCAGGACTAGCGGGGCACAATGAGCAGTTCTTC,CASRQPGLAGHNEQFF
15,TRBJ2-2,TRBV7-2,.,TRBD1,TGTGCCAGCAGCTTAAAGGGACAGGGGACCGGGGAGCTGTTTTTT,CASSLKGQGTGELFF
16,TRBJ2-5,TRBV18,.,.,TGTGCCAGCTCACAGTTTGTTTCGGACAGTCAAGAGACCCAGTACTTC,CASSQFVSDSQETQYF
12,TRBJ1-2,TRBV28,once,.,TGTGCCAGCAGTCTCTCGGGGTATGGCTACACCTTC,CASSLSGYGYTF
11,TRBJ2-2,TRBV5-1,.,.,TGCGCCAGCAGCCAGACCGGGGAGCTGTTTTTT,CASSQTGELFF
15,TRBJ2-7,TRBV9,.,TRBD1,TGTGCCAGCAGCGTGTCCGGGACAGGGGCCTACGAGCAGTACTTC,CASSVSGTGAYEQYF
14,TRBJ2-7,TRBV11-2,.,.,TGTGCCAGCAGCTTATACTCCACTAAAGGCGAGCAGTACTTC,CASSLYSTKGEQYF
12,TRBJ2-5,TRBV28,once,.,TGTGCCAGCAGTGCCTCGTTGGAGACCCAGTACTTC,CASSASLETQYF
14,TRBJ1-5,TRBV7-9,.,.,TGTGCCAGCAGTGGAAGGGCCGGGGATCAGCCCCAGCATTTT,CASSGRAGDQPQHF
15,TRBJ1-3,TRBV6-5,.,.,TGTGCCAGCAGTTACCAGGAGAGTTCTGGAAACACCATATATTTT,CASSYQESSGNTIYF
14,TRBJ1-4,TRBV5-1,.,TRBD1,TGCGCCAGCAGCACACAGGGGGGAAGTGAAAAACTGTTTTTT,CASSTQGGSEKLFF
13,TRBJ1-1,TRBV6-5,.,.,TGTGCCAGCAGCAAGCTGGTTTTAACTGAAGCTTTCTTT,CASSKLVLTEAFF
14,TRBJ1-3,TRBV18,.,TRBD1,TGTGCCAGCTCACCACCTACAGGGGAGGACACCATATATTTT,CASSPPTGEDTIYF
21,TRBJ2-6,TRBV9,.,TRBD2,TGTGCCAGCAGCGTTAGCTCCTGGGGACTAGCGGGAGGGGCTGGGGCCAACGTCCTGACTTTC,CASSVSSWGLAGGAGANVLTF
11,TRBJ2-5,TRBV30,.,TRBD2,TGTGCCTGGAGTGGGGGAGGGGAGCAGTACTTC,CAWSGGGEQYF
12,TRBJ1-6,TRBV30,.,.,TGTGCCTGGGGCGACAGTAATTCACCCCTCCACTTT,CAWGDSNSPLHF
13,TRBJ1-2,TRBV6-5,.,TRBD1,TGTGCCAGCAGTTACGGGACAGCCTCTGGCTACACCTTC,CASSYGTASGYTF
18,TRBJ2-7,TRBV7-7,.,TRBD1,TGTGCTAGCAGTCTATATACATCACTGGCGGACAGGGGATACGAGCAGTACTTC,CASSLYTSLADRGYEQYF
15,TRBJ1-1,TRBV10-3,.,.,TGTGCCATCAGTGAGTCGGGGATCATGAACACTGAAGCTTTCTTT,CAISESGIMNTEAFF
15,TRBJ1-5,TRBV5-8,.,.,TGTGCCAGCAGACCTCGGGGCCAGGGTAGTCAGCCCCAGCATTTT,CASRPRGQGSQPQHF
14,TRBJ2-2,TRBV19,.,.,TGTGCCACTAGAGCAGCTTCCCATGCCGGGGAGCTGTTTTTT,CATRAASHAGELFF
16,TRBJ2-3,TRBV28,.,TRBD2,TGTGCCAGCAGTACCCCCGGCGGGGGGCCTTTAGATACGCAGTATTTT,CASSTPGGGPLDTQYF
13,TRBJ1-2,TRBV19,.,.,TGTGCCAGTAGTATACGCCATAACTATGGCTACACCTTC,CASSIRHNYGYTF
12,TRBJ2-7,TRBV6-5,once,TRBD1,TGTGCCAGCAGTTGGGACAGGAGCGAGCAGTACTTC,CASSWDRSEQYF
12,TRBJ2-1,TRBV6-5,.,TRBD1,TGTGCCAGCAGTTTTCAGGGGGATGAGCAGTTCTTC,CASSFQGDEQFF
13,TRBJ2-3,TRBV6-6,.,TRBD1,TGTGCCAGCCAACAGGGGATCACAGATACGCAGTATTTT,CASQQGITDTQYF
16,TRBJ2-2,TRBV6-4,.,.,TGTGCCAGCAGTAACTTGGTAGGAGAAGGCTCCGGGGAGCTGTTTTTT,CASSNLVGEGSGELFF
14,TRBJ2-2,TRBV29-1,.,TRBD1,TGCAGCGTTAACAGGGGATCGAGCACCGGGGAGCTGTTTTTT,CSVNRGSSTGELFF
15,TRBJ2-7,TRBV30,.,.,TGTGCCTGGAGTGTACGAGTTTTTAATACCTACGAGCAGTACTTC,CAWSVRVFNTYEQYF
13,TRBJ2-3,TRBV10-1,.,.,TGCGCCAGCAGTGAGGGAGGCACAGATACGCAGTATTTT,CASSEGGTDTQYF
14,TRBJ1-1,TRBV6-6,few,.,TGTGCCAGCAGTTCAGGGGCGGGGAACACTGAAGCTTTCTTT,CASSSGAGNTEAFF
17,TRBJ1-3,TRBV11-3,once,.,TGTGCCAGCAGCTTAGTGGGAGTGCGGGTCTCTGGAAACACCATATATTTT,CASSLVGVRVSGNTIYF